This record covers a single T cell receptor beta chain. Sample-barcoded 5' priming and a J-beta primer mix drove a second PCR of 7 to 11 cycles. TCRdb re-analysed the 5' RACE reads in MiXCR, keeping a single row per CDR3 protein. The sample includes about 1.4 million distinct CDR3 sequences, roughly 64% of them seen just once. This entry belongs to a study of blood T cells in healthy people across ages. V gave up 2 bases and J gave up 8 bases; unmatched junction bases: 26. Germline V gene data show CDR1 as MGHRA and CDR2 as YSYEKL. CDR3 length equals 21 residues. The sequenced material came from blood. The gene calls are TRBV4-1 and TRBJ1-4; 7 bases align to TRBD1. The receptor's source is a man between 18 and 29 years old in good health. The CDR3 loop is CASSQTPTRGQAVSDSEKLFF. The CDR3 DNA reads as TGCGCCAGCAGCCAAACTCCTACGAGGGGGCAGGCTGTAAGTGATAGCGAAAAACTGTTTTTT.